The 19 T cell receptor beta chains below all came from one sample that was sequenced in a study of CD8+CD57+ T cells in acquired aplastic anemia. Whoever was chosen for sequencing had shown CD8+CD57+ cell expansion by flow cytometry. The use of genomic DNA as template underpinned the TCR beta VDJ and CDR3 profiling. TCRdb independently ran MiXCR on the reads; one entry per CDR3 protein. The table includes some 140,000 distinct CDR3 sequences, about 48% detected once. The sample was sorted CD4+, CD8+, or CD8+CD57+ T cells (not recorded which) from PBMCs. The receptors originated from a human donor with aplastic anemia.

As for this clonotype: One base away lies a much larger clone, so this may be a sequencing read error. The CDR3, as DNA: TGTGCCAGCAGTATCACGCAGGGTTTCAATCAGCCCCAGCATTTT. Translated, it gives CASSITQGFNQPQHF. The chain recombines TRBV10-3 with TRBJ1-5; tentatively, D is TRBD1 (5 bases). The germline V gene encodes CDR1 ENHRY and CDR2 SYGVKD. This CDR3 has 15 residues.

The rearrangement uses TRBV20-1 and TRBJ2-5; 7 bases are shared with TRBD2. Trimming took 6 bases from V and 5 from J; bases not matched to a gene: 12. The CDR3 runs to 14 residues. From germline, CDR1 is DFQATT and CDR2 SNEGSKA (reference sequence). CDR3 protein: CSARLTSSVETQYF. For the CDR3, the DNA is TGCAGTGCAAGGTTGACTAGCAGTGTCGAGACCCAGTACTTC.

This clonotype came up many times. The V call is TRBV5-5, the J call TRBJ1-3, with unresolved D. Germline V gene lookup returns CDR1 SGHKS and CDR2 YYEKEE (reference sequence). Between the trimmed V and J ends, which lost 0 bases and 0 bases, there was a span of 7 bases. This CDR3 is built from 15 residues. This CDR3 reads CASSLAGDSGNTIYF. Here the CDR3 DNA reads TGTGCCAGCAGCTTGGCCGGCGACTCTGGAAACACCATATATTTT.

On this clonotype: The CDR3 does not close with the conserved phenylalanine or tryptophan, likely indicating a read error. The chain recombines TRBV25-1 with TRBJ2-7; TRBD2 matches 11 bases. Germline values: CDR1 MGHDK, CDR2 SYGVNS. The V gene end was trimmed by 7 bases and the J gene end by 0 bases; junction bases not matched to a gene: 5. CDR3 length: 15 amino acids. CDR3 residues: CASKGGTSGSYEQYS. The DNA for the CDR3 is TGTGCCAGCAAAGGCGGGACTAGCGGCTCCTACGAGCAGTACTCC.

This clonotype has ten or more counts. The V call is TRBV6-5, the J call TRBJ1-2; 8 bases map to TRBD1. Trimming removed 4 bases from V and 6 bases from J; junction bases left unmatched: 4. Germline CDR1 and CDR2: MNHEY and SVGAGI. CDR3 length: 13 residues. CDR3 loop: CASSSSGGDGYTF. CDR3 in DNA: TGTGCCAGCAGTTCTTCAGGGGGCGATGGCTACACCTTC.

This clonotype has ten or more counts. The chain employs TRBV7-9 and TRBJ2-5, with D uncertain. CDR1 and CDR2 (germline): SEHNR, FQNEAQ (reference sequence). CDR3 length: 12 residues. Deletions cut 1 base from V and 5 bases from J, with 5 bases between. The CDR3 nucleotides are TGTGCCAGCAGCTTAGGGGCGGAGACCCAGTACTTC. Translation: CASSLGAETQYF. The full variable domain, its missing parts supplied by reference TRBV7-9 and TRBJ2-5, is DTGVSQNPRHKITKRGQNVTFRCDPISEHNRLYWYRQTLGQGPEFLTYFQNEAQLEKSRLLSDRFSAERPKGSFSTLEIQRTEQGDSAMYLCASSLGAETQYFGPGTRLLVL.

The J gene is TRBJ2-7, the V gene TRBV7-9; tentatively, D is TRBD1 (8 bases). This CDR3 has 15 residues. The V and J ends lost 6 bases and 7 bases respectively, with 22 bases between them. Germline V gives CDR1 SEHNR, CDR2 FQNEAQ (reference sequence). This chain's CDR3 is CASSLYRGGLLEQYF. CDR3 DNA sequence: TGTGCCAGCAGTTTGTACAGGGGGGGTCTCTTGGAGCAGTACTTC.

The V call is TRBV7-3, the J call TRBJ2-7, with D maybe TRBD1 (5 bases). The V end was cut by 1 base, the J end by 5 bases, with 12 bases between. The CDR3 totals 14 residues. In germline, CDR1 is SGHTA, CDR2 FQGTGA. The CDR3 DNA follows: TGTGCCAGCAGCTTAAGTGCAGGGAACCACGAGCAGTACTTC. Its translation: CASSLSAGNHEQYF. Variable domain in full (rest from reference TRBV7-3 and TRBJ2-7): GAGVSQTPSNKVTEKGKYVELRCDPISGHTALYWYRQSLGQGPEFLIYFQGTGAADDSGLPNDRFFAVRPEGSVSTLKIQRTERGDSAVYLCASSLSAGNHEQYFGPGTRLTVT.

This clonotype is labeled medium-sized. The CDR3: CASSLPDLTRMGEQYF. The CDR3 DNA reads as TGTGCCAGCAGCCTCCCCGACCTGACGAGAATGGGCGAGCAGTACTTC. This chain uses TRBV7-8 with TRBJ2-7; D is undetermined. The V end was cut by 5 bases, the J end by 6 bases, with 23 bases between. The CDR3 totals 16 residues. Per the germline V gene, CDR1 is SGHVS and CDR2 is FQNEAQ.

This rearrangement joins TRBV5-4 to TRBJ2-3; D may be TRBD2 (7 bases). The CDR3 is 15 residues long. CDR1 SGHNT and CDR2 YYREEE come from the germline V gene (reference sequence). The V end lost 3 bases, the J end lost 0 bases, and 11 bases lay between the germline ends. Here the CDR3 reads CASSSGGPSTDTQYF. In DNA, the CDR3 is TGTGCCAGCAGCTCCGGGGGGCCTAGCACAGATACGCAGTATTTT.

This chain links TRBV24-1 with TRBJ2-5; 8 bases fit TRBD2. The germline V gene encodes CDR1 KGHDR and CDR2 SFDVKD. CDR3 length equals 15 residues. The trim removed 4 bases at V and 5 bases at J, leaving 8 bases unmatched. The CDR3 protein is CATSETGLGSETQYF. In DNA, the CDR3 is TGTGCCACCAGTGAAACGGGACTAGGATCGGAGACCCAGTACTTC.

The chain uses TRBV6-5 and TRBJ2-7; TRBD2 matches 8 bases. V was pared by 0 bases and J by 7 bases, with 11 bases of the junction left unmatched. CDR3 length: 16 amino acids. Germline CDR1 reads MNHEY; CDR2 reads SVGAGI. The CDR3 sequence is CASSYSNAGLGGEQYF. The DNA of the CDR3 is TGTGCCAGCAGTTACTCGAACGCGGGACTAGGAGGGGAGCAGTACTTC.

The V gene is TRBV5-1, the J gene TRBJ2-5; TRBD2 aligns across 9 bases. This CDR3 has 16 amino acids. The V gene's germline CDR1 is SGHRS and CDR2 YFSETQ. Trimming cost V 1 base and J 5 bases; bases outside gene matches: 9. The CDR3 spells CASSLQSAGGPETQYF. CDR3 nucleotides: TGCGCCAGCAGCTTGCAGTCGGCGGGGGGGCCGGAGACCCAGTACTTC.

The rearrangement joins TRBV2 to TRBJ1-5; TRBD1 might be the D (5 bases). The CDR3 is 14 amino acids. Germline V gene data show CDR1 as SNHLY and CDR2 as FYNNEI. The V gene lost 5 bases and the J gene lost 4 bases, with 12 bases spanning the gap. This chain's CDR3 is CASSLNEGNQPQHF. The CDR3 nucleotides read TGTGCCAGCAGTTTAAACGAGGGGAATCAGCCCCAGCATTTT.

This clonotype has a count of ten or more. The genes are TRBV10-1 and TRBJ2-7, with TRBD1 as a possible D gene (5 bases). The CDR3 covers 14 residues. The V end was cut by 4 bases, the J end by 2 bases, with 12 bases between. The V gene's germline CDR1 is WNHNN and CDR2 SYGVQD (reference sequence). DNA of the CDR3: TGCGCCAGCAGTGTCGGGCAGGGCCCCTACGAGCAGTACTTC. Protein sequence: CASSVGQGPYEQYF.

This clonotype occurred once. The chain joins TRBV20-1 to TRBJ1-1, with D uncertain. CDR1 DFQATT and CDR2 SNEGSKA come from the germline V gene (reference sequence). Trimming cost V 0 bases and J 2 bases, with 4 bases left between them. The CDR3 is 12 amino acids. CDR3 bases: TGCAGTGCTAGAGATGTTAACACTGAAGCTTTCTTT. Translation gives CSARDVNTEAFF.

This clonotype appeared a single time. The final CDR3 position lacks the conserved phenylalanine or tryptophan, pointing to a likely read error. The rearrangement joins TRBV27 to TRBJ1-5; a weak D match, TRBD1 (5 bases). The CDR3 extends over 14 amino acids. Trimming pared 4 bases from V and 5 bases from J, leaving 12 bases between. Germline V lookup: CDR1 MNHEY, CDR2 SMNVEV (reference sequence). CDR3 amino acids: CASSWAGMDQPQHS. The CDR3 bases are TGTGCCAGCAGTTGGGCAGGGATGGATCAGCCCCAGCATTCT.

As for this clonotype: A much larger clonotype is one base distant, so this may be a read error. The V and J genes are TRBV10-3 and TRBJ1-2; D ambiguous. V gave up 3 bases and J gave up 7 bases, with 9 bases separating them. The CDR3 covers 12 residues. Germline values: CDR1 ENHRY, CDR2 SYGVKD. The CDR3 nucleotides are TGTGCCATCAGTGAAGGAGTATCTGGCTACACCTTC. This gives the protein CAISEGVSGYTF.

This chain links TRBV20-1 with TRBJ1-1; D is possibly TRBD1 (6 bases). CDR3 length equals 14 residues. Germline V gene data show CDR1 as DFQATT and CDR2 as SNEGSKA (reference sequence). Trimming took off 5 bases at V and 4 bases at J, with 17 bases between the two ends. In DNA form, the CDR3 reads TGCAGTGCTCCGGTGGGGGGGCGAGGCACTGAAGCTTTCTTT. Amino acid sequence: CSAPVGGRGTEAFF.